Below, 3 T cell receptor beta chains from the same sample are listed, as sequenced in a study of shared clonotypes between healthy human individuals (dated by TCRdb to 2018 to 2021). To prepare the library, the immunoSEQ multiplex PCR assay was applied. Here the immuneACCESS table is served through TCRdb, limited to in-frame sequences with V and J called. Missing clones are a known gap in these copies; in checked studies unresolved V genes cover under half, and the rest lacks a known reason. This sample comprises around 1.9 million clones, over 85% of them detected only once. In total, the top ten clones hold around 1.7% of the sample. CD8 naive samples were obtained by positive selection for CCR7 among CD45RO-negative cells, yielding a CD45RA+CCR7+ population from which TemRA cells were excluded. The sample was naive CD8+ T cells from PBMCs. Sample cell subset or site, as interpreted from the label and publication: CD45RA+CCR7+. All receptors come from a man aged 18-30 years in good health. Some clones in this sample may be carry-over from other donors' samples.

This chain connects TRBV11-3 to TRBJ2-1; 8 nucleotides line up with TRBD2. Germline-derived CDR1 and CDR2 are SGHNT and YENEEA. CDR3 length: 16 amino acids. V shed 1 base and J 4 bases; nucleotides not matched to a gene: 6. CDR3 nucleotide sequence: TGTGCCAGCAGCTTAGCCGTGAGCGGGAGTTACAATGAGCAGTTCTTC. As protein: CASSLAVSGSYNEQFF.

The rearrangement links TRBV28 to TRBJ2-1; the D gene is possibly TRBD2 (6 bases). CDR1 is MDHEN, CDR2 SYDVKM, per germline. Trimming took off 7 bases at V and 6 bases at J, with 19 bases between the two ends. CDR3 length equals 15 residues. The CDR3 region has the DNA TGTGCCAGCATTCTGTCTAGCGCGAGAGGCAATGAGCAGTTCTTC. It translates to CASILSSARGNEQFF.

V is TRBV25-1 and J is TRBJ2-1; D ambiguous. The germline CDR1 and CDR2 sequences are MGHDK and SYGVNS. V was cut by 10 bases and J by 0 bases, with 19 bases left in between. The CDR3 covers 16 residues. The DNA for the CDR3 is TGTGCCACCGCCCCACAGACTGTGCCCTCCTACAATGAGCAGTTCTTC. Amino acid sequence: CATAPQTVPSYNEQFF.